This TCR beta chain was identified during a study of chemoradiotherapy in HPV16-positive cancers. V dropped 5 bases and J dropped 4; count of bases not matched to a gene: 7. Germline V gene data show CDR1 as SEHNR and CDR2 as FQNEAQ (reference sequence). The CDR3 sequence is 15 residues long. Repertoires were generated with immunoSEQ multiplex PCR, while TCRdb's copy carries only in-frame clones and drops some. The data show roughly 14,000 clones, approximately 75% seen once. This clone has a handful of counts. The target antigen is unknown. Study-wide results and limits: HPV-specific T cells were functionally defined from only a couple of HPV16-positive patients.

Repertoires were sampled repeatedly during chemoradiotherapy. This sequence originates from a human donor with HPV-associated anogenital cancer. The sample was acquired from a patient who underwent chemoradiotherapy. The chain recombines TRBV7-9 with TRBJ2-7, with TRBD2 matching 11 bases. The chain's CDR3 is CASSKTLAGGYEQYF. The CDR3 DNA sequence: TGTGCCAGCAGCAAGACTCTAGCGGGAGGATACGAGCAGTACTTC.